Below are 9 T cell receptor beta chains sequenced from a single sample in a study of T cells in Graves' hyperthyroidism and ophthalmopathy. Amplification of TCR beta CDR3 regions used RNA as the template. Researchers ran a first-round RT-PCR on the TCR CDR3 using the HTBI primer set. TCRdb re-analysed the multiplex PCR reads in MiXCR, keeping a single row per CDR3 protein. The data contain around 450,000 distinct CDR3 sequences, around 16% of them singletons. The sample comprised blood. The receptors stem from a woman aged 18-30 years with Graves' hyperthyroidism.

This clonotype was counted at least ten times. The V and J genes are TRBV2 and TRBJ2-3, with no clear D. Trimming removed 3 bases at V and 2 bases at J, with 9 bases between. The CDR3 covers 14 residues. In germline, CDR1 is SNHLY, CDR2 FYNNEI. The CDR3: CASSEPVSTDTQYF. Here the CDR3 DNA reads TGTGCCAGCAGTGAGCCGGTCTCCACAGATACGCAGTATTTT.

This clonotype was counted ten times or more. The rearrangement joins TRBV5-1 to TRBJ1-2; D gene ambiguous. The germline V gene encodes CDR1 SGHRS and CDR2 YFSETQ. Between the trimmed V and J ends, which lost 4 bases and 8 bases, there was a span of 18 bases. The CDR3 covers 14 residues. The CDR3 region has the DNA TGCGCCAGCAGCCCCGACCGGGTCCAGTTCGGCTACACCTTC. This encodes CASSPDRVQFGYTF.

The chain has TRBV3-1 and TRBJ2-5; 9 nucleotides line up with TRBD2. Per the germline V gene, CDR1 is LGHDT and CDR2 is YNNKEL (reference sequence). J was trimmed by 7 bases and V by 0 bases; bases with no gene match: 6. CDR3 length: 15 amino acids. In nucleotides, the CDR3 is TGTGCCAGCAGCCAAGAGGGACCAGCGGGGGGGACCCAGTACTTC. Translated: CASSQEGPAGGTQYF.

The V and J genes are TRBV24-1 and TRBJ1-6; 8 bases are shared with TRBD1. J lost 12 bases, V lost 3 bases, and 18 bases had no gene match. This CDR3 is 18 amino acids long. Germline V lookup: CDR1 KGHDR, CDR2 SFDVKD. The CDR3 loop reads CATSDDHTDRATIGPLHF. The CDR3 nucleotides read TGTGCCACCAGTGATGACCACACGGACAGGGCGACGATAGGACCCCTCCACTTT.

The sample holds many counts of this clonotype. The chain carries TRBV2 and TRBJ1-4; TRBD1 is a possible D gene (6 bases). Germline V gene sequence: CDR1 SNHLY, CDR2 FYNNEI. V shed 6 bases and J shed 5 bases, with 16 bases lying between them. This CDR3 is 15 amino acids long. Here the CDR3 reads CASSPSAGANEKLFF. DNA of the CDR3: TGTGCCAGCAGCCCCTCCGCAGGGGCGAATGAAAAACTGTTTTTT.

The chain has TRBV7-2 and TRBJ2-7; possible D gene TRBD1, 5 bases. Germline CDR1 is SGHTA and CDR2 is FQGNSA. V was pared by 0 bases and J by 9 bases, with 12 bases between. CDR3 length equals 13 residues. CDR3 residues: CASSLAGLNRQYF. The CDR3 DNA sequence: TGTGCCAGCAGCTTAGCGGGGCTGAACAGGCAGTACTTC.

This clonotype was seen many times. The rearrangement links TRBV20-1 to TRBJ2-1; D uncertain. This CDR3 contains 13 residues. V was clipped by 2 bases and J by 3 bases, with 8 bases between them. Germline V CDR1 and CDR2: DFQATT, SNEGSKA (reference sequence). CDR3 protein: CSARNSHYNEQFF. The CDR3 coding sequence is TGCAGTGCTAGAAATAGCCACTACAATGAGCAGTTCTTC.

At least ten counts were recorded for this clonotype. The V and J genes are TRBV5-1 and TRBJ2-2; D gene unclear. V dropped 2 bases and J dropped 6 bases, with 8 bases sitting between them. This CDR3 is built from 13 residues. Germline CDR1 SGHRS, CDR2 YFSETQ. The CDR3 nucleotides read TGCGCCAGCAGCTTACTTCCGGCCGGGGAGCTGTTTTTT. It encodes CASSLLPAGELFF. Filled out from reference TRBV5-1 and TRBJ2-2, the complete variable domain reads KAGVTQTPRYLIKTRGQQVTLSCSPISGHRSVSWYQQTPGQGLQFLFEYFSETQRNKGNFPGRFSGRQFSNSRSEMNVSTLELGDSALYLCASSLLPAGELFFGEGSRLTVL.

The CDR3, as DNA: TGTGCCAGCAGTTTATCGTCGGGGGCCGAGCAGTACTTC. Protein product: CASSLSSGAEQYF. The chain has TRBV27 and TRBJ2-7; either TRBD1 or TRBD2 may fit D (6 bases each). CDR3 length: 13 residues. The V end lost 0 bases, the J end lost 6 bases, and 9 bases lay between the germline ends. CDR1 and CDR2 from the germline V gene are MNHEY and SMNVEV (reference sequence).